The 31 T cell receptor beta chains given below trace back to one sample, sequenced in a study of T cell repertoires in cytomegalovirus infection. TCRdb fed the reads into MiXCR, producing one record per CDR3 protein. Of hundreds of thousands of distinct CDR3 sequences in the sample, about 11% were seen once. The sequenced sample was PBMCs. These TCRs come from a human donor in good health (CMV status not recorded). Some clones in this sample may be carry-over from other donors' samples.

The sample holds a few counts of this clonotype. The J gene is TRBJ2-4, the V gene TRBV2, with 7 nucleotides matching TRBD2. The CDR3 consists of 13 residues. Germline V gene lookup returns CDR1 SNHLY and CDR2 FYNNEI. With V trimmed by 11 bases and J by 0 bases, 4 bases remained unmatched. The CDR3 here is CAGGGGAKNIQYF. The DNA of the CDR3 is TGTGCCGGGGGGGGGGGAGCCAAAAACATTCAGTACTTC. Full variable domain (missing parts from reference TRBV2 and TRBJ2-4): EPEVTQTPSHQVTQMGQEVILRCVPISNHLYFYWYRQILGQKVEFLVSFYNNEISEKSEIFDDQFSVERPDGSNFTLKIRSTKLEDSAMYFCAGGGGAKNIQYFGAGTRLSVL.

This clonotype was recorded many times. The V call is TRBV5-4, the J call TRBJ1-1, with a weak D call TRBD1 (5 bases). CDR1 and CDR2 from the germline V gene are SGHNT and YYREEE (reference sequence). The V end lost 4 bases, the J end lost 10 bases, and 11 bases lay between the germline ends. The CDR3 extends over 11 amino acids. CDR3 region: CASSGEGRAFF. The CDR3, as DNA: TGTGCCAGCAGCGGAGAGGGGCGAGCTTTCTTT.

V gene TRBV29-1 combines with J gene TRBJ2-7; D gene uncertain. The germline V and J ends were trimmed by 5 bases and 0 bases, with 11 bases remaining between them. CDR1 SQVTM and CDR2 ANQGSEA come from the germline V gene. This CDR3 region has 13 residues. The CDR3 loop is CSVSNTVSYEQYF. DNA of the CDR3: TGCAGCGTTTCTAACACCGTCTCCTACGAGCAGTACTTC.

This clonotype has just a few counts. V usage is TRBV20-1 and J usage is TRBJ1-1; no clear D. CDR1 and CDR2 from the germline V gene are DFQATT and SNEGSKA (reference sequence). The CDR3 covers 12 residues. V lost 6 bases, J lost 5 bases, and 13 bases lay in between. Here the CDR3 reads CSAFFLGTEAFF. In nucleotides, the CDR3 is TGCAGTGCCTTCTTTCTCGGGACTGAAGCTTTCTTT.

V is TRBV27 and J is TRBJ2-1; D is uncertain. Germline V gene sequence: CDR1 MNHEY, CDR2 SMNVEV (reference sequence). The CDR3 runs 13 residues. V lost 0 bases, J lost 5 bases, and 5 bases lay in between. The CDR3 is CASSLSADNEQFF. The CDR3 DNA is TGTGCCAGCAGTTTATCCGCTGACAATGAGCAGTTCTTC.

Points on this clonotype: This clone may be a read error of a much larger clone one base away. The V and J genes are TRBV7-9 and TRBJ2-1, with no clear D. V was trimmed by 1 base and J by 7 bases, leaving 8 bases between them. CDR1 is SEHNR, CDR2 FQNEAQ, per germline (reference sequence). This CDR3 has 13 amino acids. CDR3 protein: CASSLVVLNEQFF. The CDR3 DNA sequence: TGTGCCAGCAGCTTAGTTGTACTGAATGAGCAGTTCTTC.

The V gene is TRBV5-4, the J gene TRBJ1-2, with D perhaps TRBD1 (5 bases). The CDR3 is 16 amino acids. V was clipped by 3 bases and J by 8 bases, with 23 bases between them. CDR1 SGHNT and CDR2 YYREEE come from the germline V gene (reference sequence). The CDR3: CASSSGPRGGGEGYTF. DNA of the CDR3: TGTGCCAGCAGCTCGGGACCCCGGGGAGGAGGTGAAGGCTACACCTTC.

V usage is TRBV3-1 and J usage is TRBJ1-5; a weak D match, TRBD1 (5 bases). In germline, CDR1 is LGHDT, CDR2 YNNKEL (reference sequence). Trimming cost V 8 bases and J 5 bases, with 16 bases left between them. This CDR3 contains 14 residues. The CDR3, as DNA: TGTGCCAGCTCTGGGGCAGGGATCGATCAGCCCCAGCATTTT. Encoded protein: CASSGAGIDQPQHF.

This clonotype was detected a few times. Here the CDR3 DNA reads TGTGCCAGCTCACGACAGGGGGGCAATGAAGCTTTCTTT. Amino acid sequence: CASSRQGGNEAFF. J is TRBJ1-1 and V is TRBV18, with TRBD1 identical over 9 bases. The V gene's germline CDR1 is KGHSH and CDR2 LQKENI. The ends lost 4 bases at V and 7 bases at J; junction bases unmatched: 4. The CDR3 sequence is 13 residues long.

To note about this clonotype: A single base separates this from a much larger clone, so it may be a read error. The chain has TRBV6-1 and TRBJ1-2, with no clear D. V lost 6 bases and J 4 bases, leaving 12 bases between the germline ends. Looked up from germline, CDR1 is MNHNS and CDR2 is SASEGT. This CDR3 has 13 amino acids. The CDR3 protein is CASSHRTPYGYTF. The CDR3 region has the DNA TGTGCCAGCAGCCACAGAACCCCCTATGGCTACACCTTC.

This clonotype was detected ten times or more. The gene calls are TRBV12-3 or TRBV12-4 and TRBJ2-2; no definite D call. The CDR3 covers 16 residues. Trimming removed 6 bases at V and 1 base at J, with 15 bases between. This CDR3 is CASSVLRWGNTGELFF. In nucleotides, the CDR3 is TGTGCCAGCAGCGTCCTTAGATGGGGGAACACCGGGGAGCTGTTTTTT.

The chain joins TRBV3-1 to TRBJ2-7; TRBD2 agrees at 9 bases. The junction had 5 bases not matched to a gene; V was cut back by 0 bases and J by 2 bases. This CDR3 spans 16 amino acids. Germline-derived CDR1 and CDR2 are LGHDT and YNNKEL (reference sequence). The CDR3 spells CASSQDVLAGPYEQYF. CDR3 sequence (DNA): TGTGCCAGCAGCCAAGATGTTCTAGCGGGGCCCTACGAGCAGTACTTC.

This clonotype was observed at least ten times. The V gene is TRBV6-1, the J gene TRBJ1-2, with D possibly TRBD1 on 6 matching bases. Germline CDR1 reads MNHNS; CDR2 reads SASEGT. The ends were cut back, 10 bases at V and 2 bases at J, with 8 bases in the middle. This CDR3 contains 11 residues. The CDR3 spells CATTGNYGYTF. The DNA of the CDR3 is TGTGCCACCACAGGGAACTATGGCTACACCTTC.

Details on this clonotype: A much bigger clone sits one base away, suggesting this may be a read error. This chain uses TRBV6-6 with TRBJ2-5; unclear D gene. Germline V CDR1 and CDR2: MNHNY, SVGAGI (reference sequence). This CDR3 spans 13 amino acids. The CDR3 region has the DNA TGTGCCAGCATTCCTAGTGCCCAAGAGACCCAGCACTTC. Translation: CASIPSAQETQHF.

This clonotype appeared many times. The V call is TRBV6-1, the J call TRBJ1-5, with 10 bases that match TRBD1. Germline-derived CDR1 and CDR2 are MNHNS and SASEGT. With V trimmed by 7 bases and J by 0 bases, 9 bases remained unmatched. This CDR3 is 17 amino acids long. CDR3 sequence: CASIGTGDTYSNQPQHF. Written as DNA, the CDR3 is TGTGCCAGCATTGGGACAGGGGACACCTATAGCAATCAGCCCCAGCATTTT.

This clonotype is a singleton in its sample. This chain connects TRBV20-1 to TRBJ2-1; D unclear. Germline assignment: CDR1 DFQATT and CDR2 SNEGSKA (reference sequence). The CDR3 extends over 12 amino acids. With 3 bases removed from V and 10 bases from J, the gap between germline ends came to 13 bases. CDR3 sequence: CSASKDVREQFF. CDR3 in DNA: TGCAGTGCTAGCAAGGATGTCCGGGAGCAGTTCTTC.

CDR3: CASSPLRGEQYF. The CDR3 coding sequence is TGTGCCAGCAGCCCGCTCAGGGGCGAGCAGTACTTC. The gene calls are TRBV11-2 and TRBJ2-7, with D tentatively TRBD1 (6 bases). Per germline, CDR1 SGHAT and CDR2 FQNNGV. V dropped 5 bases and J dropped 6 bases, with 11 bases sitting between them. This CDR3 is 12 amino acids long.

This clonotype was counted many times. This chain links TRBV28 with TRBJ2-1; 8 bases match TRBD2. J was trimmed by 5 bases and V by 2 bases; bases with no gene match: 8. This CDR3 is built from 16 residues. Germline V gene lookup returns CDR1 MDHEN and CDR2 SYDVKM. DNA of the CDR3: TGTGCCAGCAGTTTACTGTCAGCGGGGGACCACAATGAGCAGTTCTTC. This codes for CASSLLSAGDHNEQFF.

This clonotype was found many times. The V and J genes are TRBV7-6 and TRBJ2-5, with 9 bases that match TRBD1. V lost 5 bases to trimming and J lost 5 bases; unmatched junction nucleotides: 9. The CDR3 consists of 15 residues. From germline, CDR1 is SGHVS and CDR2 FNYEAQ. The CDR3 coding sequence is TGTGCCAGCAGCGCCCGGGACAGGGTGGGGGAGACCCAGTACTTC. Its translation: CASSARDRVGETQYF.

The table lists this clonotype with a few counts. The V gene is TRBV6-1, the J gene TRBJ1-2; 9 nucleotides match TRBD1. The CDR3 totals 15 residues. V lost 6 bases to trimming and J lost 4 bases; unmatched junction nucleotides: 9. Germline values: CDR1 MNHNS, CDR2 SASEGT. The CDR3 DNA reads TGTGCCAGCAGGAAAAACAGGGGGCTCAGCTATGGCTACACCTTC. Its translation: CASRKNRGLSYGYTF.

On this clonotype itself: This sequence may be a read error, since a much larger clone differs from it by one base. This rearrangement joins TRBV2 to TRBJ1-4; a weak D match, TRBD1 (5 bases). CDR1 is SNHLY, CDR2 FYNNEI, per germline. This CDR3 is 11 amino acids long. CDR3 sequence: CAGGTNEKLVF. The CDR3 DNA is TGTGCCGGGGGAACTAATGAAAAACTGGTTTTT.

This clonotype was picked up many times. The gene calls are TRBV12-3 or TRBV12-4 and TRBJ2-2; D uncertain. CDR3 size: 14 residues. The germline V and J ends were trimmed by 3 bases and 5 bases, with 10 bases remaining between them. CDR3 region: CASSLTPRTGELFF. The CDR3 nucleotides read TGTGCCAGCAGTTTGACTCCGAGGACCGGGGAGCTGTTTTTT.

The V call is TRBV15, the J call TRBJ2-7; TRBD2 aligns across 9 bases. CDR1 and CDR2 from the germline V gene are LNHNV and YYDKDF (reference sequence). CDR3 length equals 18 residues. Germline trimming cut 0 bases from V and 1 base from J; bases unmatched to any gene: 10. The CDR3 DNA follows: TGTGCCACCAGCAGAGATCTCCAGCGGGAGGCCGAATCCTACGAGCAGTACTTC. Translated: CATSRDLQREAESYEQYF.

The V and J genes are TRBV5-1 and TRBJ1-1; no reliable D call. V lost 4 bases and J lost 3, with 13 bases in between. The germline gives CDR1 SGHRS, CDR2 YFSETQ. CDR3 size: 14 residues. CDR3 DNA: TGCGCCAGCAGCATCGGAGGCCCGGACACTGAAGCTTTCTTT. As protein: CASSIGGPDTEAFF. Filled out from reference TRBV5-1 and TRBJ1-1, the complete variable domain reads KAGVTQTPRYLIKTRGQQVTLSCSPISGHRSVSWYQQTPGQGLQFLFEYFSETQRNKGNFPGRFSGRQFSNSRSEMNVSTLELGDSALYLCASSIGGPDTEAFFGQGTRLTVV.

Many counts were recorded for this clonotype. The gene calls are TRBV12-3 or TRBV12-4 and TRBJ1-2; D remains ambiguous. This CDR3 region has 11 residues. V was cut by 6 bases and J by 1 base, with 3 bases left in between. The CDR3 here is CASSVNYGYTF. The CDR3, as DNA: TGTGCCAGCAGCGTTAACTATGGCTACACCTTC.

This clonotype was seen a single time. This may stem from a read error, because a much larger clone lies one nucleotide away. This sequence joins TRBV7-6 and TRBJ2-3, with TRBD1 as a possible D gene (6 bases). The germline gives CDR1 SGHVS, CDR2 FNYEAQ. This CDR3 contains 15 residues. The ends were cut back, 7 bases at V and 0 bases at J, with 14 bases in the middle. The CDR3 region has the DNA TGTGCCAGCAACTCGGGTGGGACAAGCACAGATACGCAGTATTTT. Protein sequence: CASNSGGTSTDTQYF.

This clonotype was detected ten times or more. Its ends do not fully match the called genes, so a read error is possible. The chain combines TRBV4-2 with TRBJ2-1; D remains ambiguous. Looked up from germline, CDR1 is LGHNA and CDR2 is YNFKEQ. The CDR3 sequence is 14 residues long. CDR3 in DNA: TGTGCCAGCAGCCAAGATGAAGCTCCCCTGGCTACAATCTTC. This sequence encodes CASSQDEAPLATIF.

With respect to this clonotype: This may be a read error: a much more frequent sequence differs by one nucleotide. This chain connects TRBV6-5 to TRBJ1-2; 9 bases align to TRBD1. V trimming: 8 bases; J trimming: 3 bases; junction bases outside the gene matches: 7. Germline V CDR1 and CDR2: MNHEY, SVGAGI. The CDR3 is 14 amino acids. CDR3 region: CASCWTGVDYGYTF. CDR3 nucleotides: TGTGCCAGCTGTTGGACAGGGGTTGACTATGGCTACACCTTC.

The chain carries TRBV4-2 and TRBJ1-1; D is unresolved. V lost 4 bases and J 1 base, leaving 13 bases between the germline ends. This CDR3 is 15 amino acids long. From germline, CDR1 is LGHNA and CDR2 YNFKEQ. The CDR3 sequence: CASSRLDVQNTEAFF. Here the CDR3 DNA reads TGTGCCAGCAGCCGCCTGGACGTACAGAACACTGAAGCTTTCTTT.

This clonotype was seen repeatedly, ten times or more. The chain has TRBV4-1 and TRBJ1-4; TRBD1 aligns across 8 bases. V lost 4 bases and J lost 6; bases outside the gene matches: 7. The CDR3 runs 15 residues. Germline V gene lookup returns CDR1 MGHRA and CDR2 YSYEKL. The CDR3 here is CASSRWQGADEKLFF. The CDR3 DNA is TGCGCCAGCAGCCGTTGGCAGGGGGCAGATGAAAAACTGTTTTTT.

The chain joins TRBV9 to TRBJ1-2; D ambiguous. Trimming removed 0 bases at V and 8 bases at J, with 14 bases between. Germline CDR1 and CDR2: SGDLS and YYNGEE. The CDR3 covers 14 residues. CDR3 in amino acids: CASSVAAAPEGYTF. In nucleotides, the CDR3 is TGTGCCAGCAGCGTAGCGGCAGCCCCGGAAGGCTACACCTTC.